The present TCR beta chain was sequenced within a study of blood T cell repertoires in COVID-19. Study background: The study drew acute and convalescent COVID-19 samples from the United States, Italy and Spain.

In the original workflow: Reference gene primer amplification yielded estimated nucleated cell counts. Profiling relied on immunoSEQ multiplex PCR, and the TCRdb table lists in-frame clones only, not all of them. For V, J and clone size, that table is used; D and trimming come from the DNA. The repertoire holds some 250,000 clones, with roughly 80% as singletons. Between the trimmed V and J ends, which lost 5 bases and 0 bases, there was a span of 11 bases. CDR3 length: 15 amino acids. CDR1 and CDR2 (germline): LNHDA, SQIVND (reference sequence). This clone has only a few counts. The rearrangement links TRBV19 to TRBJ1-3, with a tentative D call TRBD1 (6 bases). The sequenced sample was peripheral blood. This TCR was recovered from a woman aged 80 or over with acute or convalescent COVID-19. Here the CDR3 reads CASSSQGLSGNTIYF. In DNA form, the CDR3 reads TGTGCCAGTAGTTCACAGGGTCTCTCTGGAAACACCATATATTTT.